These 17 T cell receptor beta chains were all obtained from the same sample, sequenced in a study of blood T cells in healthy people across ages. Combining a sample-barcoded 5' primer with a J-beta primer mix, a second PCR ran for about 6 to 12 cycles. MiXCR, run by TCRdb on the 5' RACE reads, gives a single entry per CDR3 protein. This sample has 600,000 or so distinct CDR3 sequences, with less than 60% found just once. The specimen sequenced was blood. These receptors were obtained from an elderly man in good health.

This clonotype has only a few counts. The V and J genes are TRBV20-1 and TRBJ2-3, with D perhaps TRBD1 or TRBD2 (5 bases each). CDR1 is DFQATT, CDR2 SNEGSKA, per germline (reference sequence). The CDR3 is 13 residues long. Deletions cut 6 bases from V and 2 bases from J, with 12 bases between. CDR3 in amino acids: CSARDGTTDTQYF. For the CDR3, the DNA is TGCAGTGCCCGGGACGGTACCACAGATACGCAGTATTTT.

The chain uses TRBV28 and TRBJ2-7; D is possibly TRBD2 (6 bases). Germline-derived CDR1 and CDR2 are MDHEN and SYDVKM. Trimming cost V 6 bases and J 3 bases, with 15 bases left between them. This CDR3 has 14 residues. As DNA, the CDR3 is TGTGCCAGCAGCGCGAGACGGGGGAGCTACGAGCAGTACTTC. Translating it yields CASSARRGSYEQYF.

This sequence joins TRBV10-2 and TRBJ2-1; TRBD2 agrees at 12 bases. V was clipped by 4 bases and J by 5 bases; unmatched bases: 6. Germline lookup yields CDR1 WSHSY and CDR2 SAAADI. The CDR3 totals 16 residues. For the CDR3, the DNA is TGCGCCAGCAGTGCGCCGACTAGCGGGGGTCACAATGAGCAGTTCTTC. Translation: CASSAPTSGGHNEQFF.

Details on this clonotype: This clone may be a read error of a much larger clone one base away. The CDR3 coding sequence is TGCAGCGCCTACGGGCGGGGGGGCAGCGATACGCAGTATTTT. This sequence encodes CSAYGRGGSDTQYF. This chain joins TRBV29-1 and TRBJ2-3; 9 bases are a match to TRBD2. V gave up 7 bases and J gave up 6 bases; unmatched junction bases: 11. This CDR3 is 14 amino acids long. Germline CDR1 reads SQVTM; CDR2 reads ANQGSEA.

This rearrangement joins TRBV9 to TRBJ1-2; weak D call: TRBD1 (6 bases). The CDR3 contains 14 residues. CDR1 and CDR2 from the germline V gene are SGDLS and YYNGEE. Deletions cut 3 bases from V and 3 bases from J, with 12 bases between. The CDR3, as DNA: TGTGCCAGCAGCGAAGACAGGTTTCACTATGGCTACACCTTC. It specifies CASSEDRFHYGYTF.

The V call is TRBV4-3, the J call TRBJ2-7, with D unclear. Trimming pared 0 bases from V and 2 bases from J, leaving 8 bases between. CDR3 length equals 14 residues. Germline V gene lookup returns CDR1 LGHNA and CDR2 YSLEER. The CDR3 loop is CASSQDRPAYEQYF. CDR3 sequence (DNA): TGCGCCAGCAGCCAAGATCGACCGGCCTACGAGCAGTACTTC.

This sequence joins TRBV28 and TRBJ2-4; either TRBD1 or TRBD2 may supply D (5 bases each). The CDR3 runs 13 residues. Trimming took 8 bases from V and 0 from J, leaving 8 bases between them. The germline gives CDR1 MDHEN, CDR2 SYDVKM. DNA of the CDR3: TGTGCCAGCGGGACCCCAGCCAAAAACATTCAGTACTTC. Its protein is CASGTPAKNIQYF.

The V call is TRBV7-2, the J call TRBJ2-1; perhaps TRBD2 as D (5 bases). The CDR3 extends over 16 amino acids. V was cut by 5 bases and J by 1 base, with 15 bases left in between. Germline values: CDR1 SGHTA, CDR2 FQGNSA. DNA for the CDR3: TGTGCCAGCAGCCCGTCGGTAGCGCTATCCTACAATGAGCAGTTCTTC. Protein: CASSPSVALSYNEQFF.

This clonotype was observed at least ten times. V and J are TRBV6-5 and TRBJ2-3; TRBD2 agrees at 15 bases. V gave up 0 bases and J gave up 9 bases; unmatched junction bases: 10. This CDR3 has 18 amino acids. In germline, CDR1 is MNHEY, CDR2 SVGAGI. This CDR3 reads CASSYSIRGLAGGGTQYF. DNA for the CDR3: TGTGCCAGCAGTTACTCGATCCGGGGACTAGCGGGAGGCGGGACGCAGTATTTT.

As regards this clonotype: The conserved closing phenylalanine or tryptophan is absent in this CDR3, likely reflecting a read error. This sequence joins TRBV6-6 and TRBJ2-6; D possibly matches TRBD1 or TRBD2 (5 bases each). Germline V CDR1 and CDR2: MNHNY, SVGAGI (reference sequence). V was pared by 9 bases and J by 7 bases, with 22 bases between. CDR3 length: 16 amino acids. The CDR3 sequence: CASRPQGVLGANVLTY. The CDR3 region has the DNA TGTGCCAGTAGGCCTCAGGGAGTGTTGGGAGCCAACGTCCTGACTTAC.

The V and J genes are TRBV9 and TRBJ1-2; D ambiguous. V shed 0 bases and J shed 1 base, with 19 bases lying between them. This CDR3 comprises 18 residues. Germline CDR1 and CDR2: SGDLS and YYNGEE. CDR3 nucleotides: TGTGCCAGCAGCGTAGGCTTCCCCGGATCCGTTAGTAACTATGGCTACACCTTC. Its translation is CASSVGFPGSVSNYGYTF.

The V call is TRBV7-2, the J call TRBJ2-7; D not resolved. The CDR3 totals 15 residues. Trimming cost V 0 bases and J 7 bases, with 16 bases left between them. The germline V gene encodes CDR1 SGHTA and CDR2 FQGNSA. The CDR3 DNA is TGTGCCAGCAGCTTAGCGCATGCACCCTTCAATGAGCAGTACTTC. It is translated as CASSLAHAPFNEQYF.

This clonotype was detected many times. The chain links TRBV6-6 to TRBJ1-4, with 9 bases lining up with TRBD1. V lost 5 bases to trimming and J lost 2 bases; unmatched junction nucleotides: 6. The CDR3 sequence is 16 residues long. Per germline, CDR1 MNHNY and CDR2 SVGAGI (reference sequence). Here the CDR3 DNA reads TGTGCCAGCAGTAAGGGACAGGGTCGTACTAATGAAAAACTGTTTTTT. Its translation: CASSKGQGRTNEKLFF.

The CDR3 protein is CASSCGTGKGVEQYF. DNA for the CDR3: TGTGCCAGCAGTTGCGGGACAGGGAAAGGCGTCGAGCAGTACTTC. The V gene is TRBV6-5, the J gene TRBJ2-4; 9 nucleotides align to TRBD1. The J call is doubtful: the DNA matches TRBJ2-7 better. Looked up from germline, CDR1 is MNHEY and CDR2 is SVGAGI. The CDR3 extends over 15 amino acids.

This clonotype has more than one count but fewer than ten. The V gene is TRBV12-3 or TRBV12-4, the J gene TRBJ2-1; 7 bases are shared with TRBD2. The CDR3 runs to 12 residues. J was trimmed by 12 bases and V by 6 bases; bases with no gene match: 8. CDR3 coding DNA: TGTGCCAGCAGACGGACTAGTTTCCGGCAGTTCTTC. This translates into CASRRTSFRQFF.

This clonotype was counted at least ten times. This chain links TRBV29-1 with TRBJ2-7; possibly TRBD2 for D (6 bases). The CDR3 is made up of 12 amino acids. V was trimmed by 7 bases and J by 2 bases, leaving 12 bases between them. CDR1 SQVTM and CDR2 ANQGSEA come from the germline V gene. CDR3 amino acids: CSGRGMAYEQYF. The CDR3 nucleotides are TGCAGCGGCCGGGGGATGGCCTACGAGCAGTACTTC.

The gene calls are TRBV6-6 and TRBJ2-3; TRBD2 agrees at 12 bases. There are 16 residues in the CDR3. The germline V gene encodes CDR1 MNHNY and CDR2 SVGAGI (reference sequence). CDR3 protein: CVGSLGLAGSTDTQYF. The CDR3 region has the DNA TGTGTCGGCAGCCTCGGACTAGCGGGAAGCACAGATACGCAGTATTTT.